The clone carrying this TCR beta chain was found many times. Every donor gave approximately 10 milliliters of peripheral blood. Researchers isolated at least 6.5 million PBMCs per sample. The sample comes from a study of blood T cells in healthy people across ages. For the second PCR, which ran for about 7 to 11 cycles, a sample-barcoded 5' primer and a J-beta primer mix were used. A 12-random-nucleotide template-switch adaptor tagged each cDNA molecule. No fewer than 2.5 million CDR3-containing paired-end reads came from each sample. One entry per CDR3 protein, called by TCRdb with MiXCR from the 5' RACE reads. The sample yields fewer than 2 million distinct CDR3 sequences, 30% to 40% seen once. The germline V and J ends were trimmed by 4 bases and 6 bases, with 8 bases remaining between them. This CDR3 has 11 residues. CDR1 SQVTM and CDR2 ANQGSEA come from the germline V gene.

What was sequenced was blood. This receptor was identified in a human donor in good health. This chain connects TRBV29-1 to TRBJ2-3; D unresolved. CDR3 nucleotide sequence: TGCAGCGTTGGTCTCCAGGATACGCAGTATTTT. Protein product: CSVGLQDTQYF.